This T cell receptor (beta chain) appears in the sequencing data of a study of T-cell reconstitution after alpha-beta-depleted transplantation in children (dated by TCRdb to the mid-2010s). For the study in its entirety: T-cell immune reconstitution after TCRalphabeta/CD19-depleted allogeneic hematopoietic cell transplantation in children was quantitatively tracked in the study by means of TCR repertoire profiling. What the authors observed across the whole study: The apparently early alphabetaT-cell count recovery about two months after transplant was reportedly dependent on only several hundred rapidly expanded clones derived from non-depleted graft cells. Over subsequent months, a decline in hyperexpanded clone frequencies was noted, and after one year, T-cell counts and TCRbeta diversity were mostly ascribed to newly produced T cells. In some patients, the high TCRbeta diversity seen at day 60 was put down to recipient T cells and intrathymic progenitors that had survived conditioning.

This clonotype was observed a handful of times. The antigen this receptor binds is unknown. No per-base quality is available; no much larger clone lies one base away. The method behind the library was PCR. The data were produced on an Illumina HiSeq 2500. To normalize quantification of the TCRbeta repertoire, the TCR libraries were built with molecular barcoding that relied on unique molecular identifiers. TCRdb ran its own pipeline on the public reads, namely fastp trimming at Q25 and MiXCR clone calling, and kept in-frame beta chains. Rows merge per CDR3 protein into single entries with the most common DNA and genes. This sample is represented by about a million distinct CDR3 sequences; around 30% of them were singletons. The ten largest clones capture roughly 27% of the sample. The meaning of the sample's treatment or condition label: allogeneic hematopoietic cell transplantation with graft depleted of TCRalphabeta T cells and CD19 B cells. The transplant recipients were children given TCRalphabeta/CD19-depleted allogeneic hematopoietic cell grafts.

From its cysteine to its phenylalanine, the CDR3 spans 17 amino acids. Just the 51-base CDR3 DNA is kept, in frame starting at base 1. The germline V gene gives CDR1 as SGHAT and CDR2 as FQNNGV. Compared with germline, V lacks 1 base and J lacks 5 bases; bases without a gene match: 11. The sample consisted of PBMCs, mostly from graft donor cells, taken 360 days after TCRalphabeta/CD19-depleted stem cell transplant. This chain is built from TRBV11-2 and TRBJ2-7; TRBD2 fits 10 bases in the junction. The sequence derives from a boy under two years old who had a stem cell transplant for SCID, so the T cells may come from the graft donor. The encoded CDR3 is CASSLVFGTSELNEQYF. The DNA is as follows: TGTGCCAGCAGCTTAGTCTTTGGGACTAGCGAGTTGAACGAGCAGTACTTC.